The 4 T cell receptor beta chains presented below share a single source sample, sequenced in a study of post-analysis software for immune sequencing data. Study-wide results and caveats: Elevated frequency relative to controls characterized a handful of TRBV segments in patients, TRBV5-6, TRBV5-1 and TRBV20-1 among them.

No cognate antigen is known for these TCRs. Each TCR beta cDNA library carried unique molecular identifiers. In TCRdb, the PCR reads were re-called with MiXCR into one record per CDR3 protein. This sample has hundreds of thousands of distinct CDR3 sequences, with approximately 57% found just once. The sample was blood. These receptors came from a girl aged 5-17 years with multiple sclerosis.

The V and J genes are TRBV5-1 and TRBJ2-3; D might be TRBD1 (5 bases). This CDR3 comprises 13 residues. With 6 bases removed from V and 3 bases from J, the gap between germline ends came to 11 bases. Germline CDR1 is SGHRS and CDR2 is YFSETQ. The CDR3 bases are TGCGCCAGCAAAGCAGGGTGGACAGATACGCAGTATTTT. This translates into CASKAGWTDTQYF.

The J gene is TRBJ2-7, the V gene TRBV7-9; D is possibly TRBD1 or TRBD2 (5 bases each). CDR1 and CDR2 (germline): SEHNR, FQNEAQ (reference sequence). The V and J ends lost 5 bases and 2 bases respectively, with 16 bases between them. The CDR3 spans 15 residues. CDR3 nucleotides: TGTGCCAGCAGCGCCCGGGACCAAAAGGCCTACGAGCAGTACTTC. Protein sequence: CASSARDQKAYEQYF.

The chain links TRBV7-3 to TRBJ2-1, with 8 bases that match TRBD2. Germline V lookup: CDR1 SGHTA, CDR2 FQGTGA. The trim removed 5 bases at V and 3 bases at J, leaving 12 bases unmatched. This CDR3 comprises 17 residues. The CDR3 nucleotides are TGTGCCAGCAGCGCCGGGACTAGACCAGCCTTCTACAATGAGCAGTTCTTC. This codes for CASSAGTRPAFYNEQFF.

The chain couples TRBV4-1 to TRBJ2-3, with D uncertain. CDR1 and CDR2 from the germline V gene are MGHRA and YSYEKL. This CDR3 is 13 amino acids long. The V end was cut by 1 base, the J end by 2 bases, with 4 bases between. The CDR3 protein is CASSQVPTDTQYF. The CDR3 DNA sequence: TGCGCCAGCAGCCAAGTTCCCACAGATACGCAGTATTTT.